This T cell receptor beta chain was sequenced for a study of regulatory T cells in long-lasting Graves disease. General study points: With a few thousand shared public clonotypes, persistent patients exceeded new patients, who shared 950 to 1,000. Persistent Graves' patients showed less TCR diversity than newly diagnosed patients showed. Among samples with persistent disease, TRBV28, TRBJ1-2 and TRBJ2-5 were favored.

With V trimmed by 10 bases and J by 1 base, 7 bases remained unmatched. The CDR3 covers 14 residues. Germline CDR1 and CDR2: KGHDR and SFDVKD. iRepertoire HTBI primers and Arm-PCR of CDR3 regions built TCR beta libraries. One entry per CDR3 protein results from TCRdb running MiXCR on the multiplex PCR reads. Here the sample spans around 400,000 distinct CDR3 sequences, 15% being singletons. This clonotype was detected only a few times. Its cognate antigen is unknown. Time point reported: newly diagnosed GD, antithyroid drugs for less than 3 months. The TCR library used RNA extracted from PBMCs. In addition, the sample was reused for a study of T cells in Graves' hyperthyroidism and ophthalmopathy. This second study says: Researchers defined stable Graves' hyperthyroidism as no ophthalmopathy progression within 18 months.

The chain couples TRBV24-1 to TRBJ2-7; 9 nucleotides agree with TRBD2. This receptor was taken from a woman aged 40 to 55 with Graves disease. The sample in question was peripheral blood mononuclear cells (PBMCs), obtained at new diagnosis, from a patient treated with antithyroid drugs. CDR3 nucleotide sequence: TGTGCCACTCCTAGCGGGACGGGTTCCTACGAGCAGTACTTC. This gives the protein CATPSGTGSYEQYF.